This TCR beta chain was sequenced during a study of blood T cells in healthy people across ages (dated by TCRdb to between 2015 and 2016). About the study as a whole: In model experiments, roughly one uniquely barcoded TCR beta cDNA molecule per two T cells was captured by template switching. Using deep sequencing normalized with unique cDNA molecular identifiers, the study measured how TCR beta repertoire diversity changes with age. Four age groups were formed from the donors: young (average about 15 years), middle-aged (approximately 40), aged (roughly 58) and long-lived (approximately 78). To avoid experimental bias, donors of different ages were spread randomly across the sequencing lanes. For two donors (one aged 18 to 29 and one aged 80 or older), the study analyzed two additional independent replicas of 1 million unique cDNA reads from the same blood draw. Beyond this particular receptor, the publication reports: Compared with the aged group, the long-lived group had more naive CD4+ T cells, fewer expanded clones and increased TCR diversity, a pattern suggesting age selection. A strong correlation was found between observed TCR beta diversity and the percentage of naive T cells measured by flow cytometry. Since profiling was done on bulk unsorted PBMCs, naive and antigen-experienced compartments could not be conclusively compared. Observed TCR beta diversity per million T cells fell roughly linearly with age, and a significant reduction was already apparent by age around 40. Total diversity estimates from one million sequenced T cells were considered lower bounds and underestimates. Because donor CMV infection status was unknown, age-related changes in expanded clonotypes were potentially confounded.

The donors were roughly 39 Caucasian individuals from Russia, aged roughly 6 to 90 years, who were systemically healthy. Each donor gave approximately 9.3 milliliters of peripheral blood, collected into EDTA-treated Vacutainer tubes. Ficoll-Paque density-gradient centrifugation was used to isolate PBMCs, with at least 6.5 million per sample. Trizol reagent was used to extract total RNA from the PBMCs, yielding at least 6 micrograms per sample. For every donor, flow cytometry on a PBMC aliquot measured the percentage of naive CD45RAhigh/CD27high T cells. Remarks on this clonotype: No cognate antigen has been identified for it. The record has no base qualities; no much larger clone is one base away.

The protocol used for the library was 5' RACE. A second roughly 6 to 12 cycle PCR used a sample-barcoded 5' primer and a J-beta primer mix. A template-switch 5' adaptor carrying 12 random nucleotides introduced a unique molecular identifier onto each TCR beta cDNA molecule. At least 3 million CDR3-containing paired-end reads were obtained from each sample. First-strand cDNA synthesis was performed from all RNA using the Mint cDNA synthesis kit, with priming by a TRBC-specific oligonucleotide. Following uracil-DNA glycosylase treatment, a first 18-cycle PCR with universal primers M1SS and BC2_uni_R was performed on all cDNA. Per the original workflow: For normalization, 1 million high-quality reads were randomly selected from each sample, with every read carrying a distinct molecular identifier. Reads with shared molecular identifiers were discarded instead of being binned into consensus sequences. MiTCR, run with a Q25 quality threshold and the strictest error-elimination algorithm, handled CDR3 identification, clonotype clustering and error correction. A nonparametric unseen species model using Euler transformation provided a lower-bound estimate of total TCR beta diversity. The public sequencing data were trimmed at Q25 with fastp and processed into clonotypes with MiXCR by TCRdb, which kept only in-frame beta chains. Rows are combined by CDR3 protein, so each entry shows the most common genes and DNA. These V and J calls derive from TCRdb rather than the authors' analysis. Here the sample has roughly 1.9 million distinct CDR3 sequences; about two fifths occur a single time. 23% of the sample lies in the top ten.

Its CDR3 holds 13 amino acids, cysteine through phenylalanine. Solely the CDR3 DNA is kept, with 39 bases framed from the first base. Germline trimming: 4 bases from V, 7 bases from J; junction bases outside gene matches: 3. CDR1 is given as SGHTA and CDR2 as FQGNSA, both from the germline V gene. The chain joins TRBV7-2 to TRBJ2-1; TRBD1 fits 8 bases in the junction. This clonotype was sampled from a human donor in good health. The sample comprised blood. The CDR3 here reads CASSSTGENEQFF. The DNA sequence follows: TGTGCCAGCAGCTCGACAGGGGAAAATGAGCAGTTCTTC.